This T cell receptor (beta chain) was captured by sequencing in a study of CD8 T cells in ankylosing spondylitis. J lost 6 bases, V lost 5 bases, and 8 bases had no gene match. The CDR3 consists of 14 residues. Germline CDR1 DFQATT, CDR2 SNEGSKA (reference sequence). TCRdb passed the 5' RACE reads through MiXCR, listing each CDR3 protein once. The table lists some 140,000 distinct CDR3 sequences, 7% to 10% of them singletons. This clonotype was seen ten or more times. The J gene is TRBJ2-1, the V gene TRBV20-1, with 9 bases that match TRBD2. The sample comprised synovial fluid, either unsorted or a sorted T cell fraction (not recorded which). The sequence was collected from a male donor with ankylosing spondylitis. CDR3 in amino acids: CSAPSLTSGNEQFF. CDR3 DNA: TGCAGTGCTCCCTCCCTGACTAGCGGCAATGAGCAGTTCTTC.